The 25 T cell receptor beta chains presented below share a single source sample, sequenced in a study of regulatory T cells in long-lasting Graves disease. With iRepertoire HTBI primers and Arm-PCR of CDR3 regions, TCR beta libraries were built. TCRdb recomputed calls from the multiplex PCR reads with MiXCR, one row per CDR3 protein. The profile shows roughly 450,000 distinct CDR3 sequences, less than 25% of them singletons. Time point of the sample: persistent/refractory GD, antithyroid drugs over 5 years with positive TRAb. PBMCs were the source of the RNA used for TCR sequencing. Sequenced material: peripheral blood mononuclear cells (PBMCs), taken when the disease was refractory, from a patient treated with antithyroid drugs. These receptors all come from a female donor with Graves disease.

The CDR3 sequence: CASMKVTEAFF. CDR3 nucleotides: TGTGCCAGCATGAAGGTCACTGAAGCTTTCTTT. The chain employs TRBV7-9 and TRBJ1-1; D is unclear. The CDR3 length is 11 residues. V lost 7 bases to trimming and J lost 4 bases, with 7 bases between them. Germline values: CDR1 SEHNR, CDR2 FQNEAQ (reference sequence).

This chain's CDR3 is CSSLGQGMTDTQYF. CDR3 DNA: TGCAGTAGCCTAGGACAGGGGATGACAGATACGCAGTATTTT. The chain uses TRBV20-1 and TRBJ2-3, with 9 bases fitting TRBD1. This CDR3 is 14 amino acids long. V was clipped by 8 bases and J by 3 bases; unmatched bases: 9. Germline V gene lookup returns CDR1 DFQATT and CDR2 SNEGSKA (reference sequence).

The genes are TRBV6-1 and TRBJ2-7; 12 nucleotides agree with TRBD1. Looked up from germline, CDR1 is MNHNS and CDR2 is SASEGT. The CDR3 totals 14 residues. J lost 5 bases, V lost 6 bases, and 5 bases had no gene match. As DNA, the CDR3 is TGTGCCAGCAGCCCCGGGGACAGGGGGCACGAGCAGTACTTC. As protein: CASSPGDRGHEQYF.

This clonotype was picked up many times. The V call is TRBV27, the J call TRBJ1-5, with a possible D match to TRBD1 (5 bases). This CDR3 region has 14 residues. Germline V gene data show CDR1 as MNHEY and CDR2 as SMNVEV (reference sequence). Trimming stripped 6 bases from V and 4 bases from J, with 13 bases between. The CDR3 DNA sequence: TGTGCCAGCAGAAAAAGGGGAACTAATCAGCCCCAGCATTTT. This encodes CASRKRGTNQPQHF.

This clonotype occurred many times. CDR3 residues: CASSSIDRPTYGYTF. CDR3 DNA: TGTGCCAGCAGCTCGATAGACAGGCCCACCTATGGCTACACCTTC. The chain carries TRBV11-2 and TRBJ1-2; TRBD1 might be the D (6 bases). Germline loops: CDR1 SGHAT, CDR2 FQNNGV. This CDR3 has 15 residues. Trimming removed 4 bases from V and 4 bases from J, with 16 bases in between. The entire variable domain, with the rest obtained from reference TRBV11-2 and TRBJ1-2, is as follows: EAGVAQSPRYKIIEKRQSVAFWCNPISGHATLYWYQQILGQGPKLLIQFQNNGVVDDSQLPKDRFSAERLKGVDSTLKIQPAKLEDSAVYLCASSSIDRPTYGYTFGSGTRLTVV.

V and J are TRBV12-3 or TRBV12-4 and TRBJ2-3, with 7 bases that match TRBD1. The CDR3 is 15 residues long. After removal of 2 bases from V and 2 bases from J, the junction contained 4 bases not matched to a gene. In DNA form, the CDR3 reads TGTGCCAGCAGTTTACCCGGACAGGCCACAGATACGCAGTATTTT. Translated: CASSLPGQATDTQYF.

There are a few counts of this clonotype. The chain uses TRBV7-2 and TRBJ2-7, with 10 bases that match TRBD1. The J segment lost 5 bases and the V segment lost 6 bases, leaving 4 bases of the junction unmatched. This CDR3 contains 13 residues. Germline assignment: CDR1 SGHTA and CDR2 FQGNSA. The CDR3 sequence: CASRGQGSHEQYF. CDR3 DNA: TGTGCCAGCAGGGGACAGGGGAGCCACGAGCAGTACTTC. The full variable domain, rest sourced from reference TRBV7-2 and TRBJ2-7, is GAGVSQSPSNKVTEKGKDVELRCDPISGHTALYWYRQSLGQGLEFLIYFQGNSAPDKSGLPSDRFSAERTGGSVSTLTIQRTQQEDSAVYLCASRGQGSHEQYFGPGTRLTVT.

The chain uses TRBV18 and TRBJ2-1; 11 bases align to TRBD2. This CDR3 region has 15 residues. The germline CDR1 and CDR2 sequences are KGHSH and LQKENI. The ends lost 3 bases at V and 8 bases at J; junction bases unmatched: 6. CDR3 sequence: CASSPNSGRADEQFF. As DNA, the CDR3 is TGTGCCAGCTCACCCAATAGCGGGAGGGCCGATGAGCAGTTCTTC.

This clonotype was seen ten or more times. The chain employs TRBV6-2 or TRBV6-3 and TRBJ2-7; no clear D gene. The germline CDR1 and CDR2 sequences are MNHEY and SVGEGT. Trimming shortened V by 7 bases and J by 2 bases, and 3 bases separated the two germline ends. CDR3 length equals 10 residues. CDR3 region: CASNAYEQYF. For the CDR3, the DNA is TGTGCCAGCAATGCCTACGAGCAGTACTTC.

This clonotype has just a few counts. The rearrangement links TRBV4-1 to TRBJ2-5; tentatively, D is TRBD1 (6 bases). CDR3 length: 16 residues. Germline values: CDR1 MGHRA, CDR2 YSYEKL. The V end lost 1 base, the J end lost 1 base, and 13 bases lay between the germline ends. The CDR3 DNA sequence: TGCGCCAGCAGCCAAGCCCCAAACAGGGTCCAAGAGACCCAGTACTTC. It translates to CASSQAPNRVQETQYF.

This clonotype has more than one count but fewer than ten. The chain carries TRBV27 and TRBJ1-2; 11 bases are shared with TRBD1. This CDR3 comprises 14 residues. The germline V gene encodes CDR1 MNHEY and CDR2 SMNVEV (reference sequence). V dropped 8 bases and J dropped 6; count of bases not matched to a gene: 8. The CDR3 region has the DNA TGTGCCAGCCCCCGGGACAGGGGGTCGGATGGCTACACCTTC. It is translated as CASPRDRGSDGYTF.

The chain links TRBV6-1 to TRBJ1-5; the D is unclear. Germline-derived CDR1 and CDR2 are MNHNS and SASEGT. This CDR3 is built from 13 residues. The V gene lost 8 bases and the J gene lost 0 bases, with 8 bases spanning the gap. CDR3 residues: CASGINSNQPQHF. For the CDR3, the DNA is TGTGCCAGCGGAATAAATAGCAATCAGCCCCAGCATTTT.

The chain recombines TRBV28 with TRBJ1-5, with D hard to call. This CDR3 has 17 amino acids. Germline-derived CDR1 and CDR2 are MDHEN and SYDVKM. Trimming cost V 2 bases and J 4 bases, with 18 bases left between them. CDR3 sequence reads: CASSLDLEGQANQPQHF. The CDR3 DNA reads as TGTGCCAGCAGTTTAGACCTGGAGGGCCAGGCAAATCAGCCCCAGCATTTT.

The table lists this clonotype with many counts. The chain is built from TRBV19 and TRBJ1-2; maybe TRBD1 (5 bases). V lost 3 bases, J lost 4 bases, and 15 bases lay in between. CDR3 size: 15 residues. CDR1 is LNHDA, CDR2 SQIVND, per germline (reference sequence). The CDR3 sequence is CASSMGGAGLYGYTF. For the CDR3, the DNA is TGTGCCAGTAGTATGGGCGGGGCAGGGCTCTATGGCTACACCTTC.

This clonotype was counted a few times. V gene TRBV20-1 combines with J gene TRBJ2-3, with 10 nucleotides matching TRBD2. This CDR3 is 19 amino acids long. CDR1 is DFQATT and CDR2 is SNEGSKA in the germline V gene (reference sequence). After removal of 3 bases from V and 8 bases from J, the junction contained 23 bases not matched to a gene. The CDR3 bases are TGCAGTGCTAGGCTGCCGCTCGCTATAGCGGGAGGAAGATGGGGTACGCAGTATTTT. Translated: CSARLPLAIAGGRWGTQYF.

This clonotype was counted ten times or more. For the CDR3, the DNA is TGTGCCAGCAGTGCCCGACAGGGGGCTCCGACTAATGAAAAACTGTTTTTT. Residues: CASSARQGAPTNEKLFF. This chain uses TRBV6-1 with TRBJ1-4, with 10 bases fitting TRBD1. Germline CDR1 MNHNS, CDR2 SASEGT. The ends lost 4 bases at V and 2 bases at J; junction bases unmatched: 7. The CDR3 has 17 amino acids.

The V gene is TRBV5-1, the J gene TRBJ2-7; D unresolved. The germline gives CDR1 SGHRS, CDR2 YFSETQ. The CDR3 extends over 13 amino acids. The ends were cut back, 1 base at V and 5 bases at J, with 10 bases in the middle. CDR3 in amino acids: CASSLFPSDEQYF. Here the CDR3 DNA reads TGCGCCAGCAGCTTGTTTCCCTCGGACGAGCAGTACTTC.

This clonotype appeared many times. The rearrangement links TRBV29-1 to TRBJ2-7, with D hard to call. V lost 3 bases and J 9 bases, leaving 3 bases between the germline ends. In germline, CDR1 is SQVTM, CDR2 ANQGSEA. The CDR3 runs to 8 residues. In DNA form, the CDR3 reads TGCAGCGTTGACGGGCAGTACTTC. Protein product: CSVDGQYF.

The rearrangement links TRBV2 to TRBJ2-1; 11 positions agree with TRBD2. After removal of 8 bases from V and 5 bases from J, the junction contained 5 bases not matched to a gene. CDR1 and CDR2 (germline): SNHLY, FYNNEI. CDR3 length: 14 amino acids. The CDR3 region is CASSGTSGDNEQFF. In DNA form, the CDR3 reads TGTGCCAGCTCCGGGACTAGCGGTGACAATGAGCAGTTCTTC.

This clonotype was counted ten times or more. The chain recombines TRBV12-3 or TRBV12-4 with TRBJ1-6; D not resolved. This CDR3 is built from 14 residues. The germline V and J ends were trimmed by 5 bases and 2 bases, with 7 bases remaining between them. CDR3 DNA: TGTGCCAGCAGTCTCGGGGCCTATAATTCACCCCTCCACTTT. It specifies CASSLGAYNSPLHF.

V gene TRBV15 combines with J gene TRBJ2-2; 10 bases agree with TRBD2. V shed 6 bases, J shed 6 bases, and the junction held 13 bases outside the gene matches. The CDR3 is 17 amino acids. Germline CDR1 reads LNHNV; CDR2 reads YYDKDF (reference sequence). The CDR3 here is CATRVQASGSVAGELFF. Here the CDR3 DNA reads TGTGCCACCAGAGTCCAAGCTAGCGGGAGTGTCGCCGGGGAGCTGTTTTTT.

This clonotype was observed a few times. The chain couples TRBV12-3 or TRBV12-4 to TRBJ2-7, with 12 bases that match TRBD1. V was pared by 6 bases and J by 7 bases, with 16 bases of the junction left unmatched. The CDR3 spans 17 residues. The CDR3 coding sequence is TGTGCCAGCAGCCGCGGGACAGGGGGCACAGCCGGTCAGGAGCAGTACTTC. Translating gives CASSRGTGGTAGQEQYF.

This clonotype was counted many times. J is TRBJ2-7 and V is TRBV20-1, with 7 bases that match TRBD1. Trimming cost V 0 bases and J 5 bases; bases outside gene matches: 4. CDR1 is DFQATT and CDR2 is SNEGSKA in the germline V gene (reference sequence). This CDR3 has 13 amino acids. The CDR3, as DNA: TGCAGTGCTAGAGAAGGGGGCGAGAACGAGCAGTACTTC. It encodes CSAREGGENEQYF.

The table lists this clonotype with many counts. This chain uses TRBV11-2 with TRBJ2-5; D unclear. There are 14 residues in the CDR3. V was trimmed by 5 bases and J by 1 base, leaving 11 bases between them. Germline values: CDR1 SGHAT, CDR2 FQNNGV. CDR3 region: CASSPHPGQETQYF. CDR3 DNA sequence: TGTGCCAGCAGCCCTCATCCGGGCCAAGAGACCCAGTACTTC.

V usage is TRBV7-9 and J usage is TRBJ2-7, with TRBD2 identical over 12 bases. CDR1 SEHNR and CDR2 FQNEAQ come from the germline V gene (reference sequence). There are 16 residues in the CDR3. With V trimmed by 0 bases and J by 4 bases, 4 bases remained unmatched. CDR3 amino acids: CASSLAQGLAGYEQYF. CDR3 nucleotide sequence: TGTGCCAGCAGCTTAGCGCAAGGACTAGCGGGGTACGAGCAGTACTTC.